These 27 T cell receptor beta chains were all obtained from the same sample, sequenced in a study of regulatory T cells in long-lasting Graves disease. Arm-PCR of CDR3 regions and iRepertoire HTBI primers were the basis on which TCR beta libraries were built. TCRdb reprocessed the multiplex PCR reads with MiXCR, giving one entry per CDR3 protein. Of roughly 560,000 distinct CDR3 sequences listed, 12% were seen once; the top ten hold 8% to 10%. Time point given: newly diagnosed GD, antithyroid drugs for less than 3 months. The TCR library was made from RNA extracted from PBMCs. This sample also appeared in a second study, on T cells in Graves' hyperthyroidism and ophthalmopathy.

The input for sequencing was peripheral blood mononuclear cells (PBMCs), taken at new diagnosis, from a patient treated with antithyroid drugs. Source of these receptors: a woman aged 25 to 39 with Graves disease.

This chain links TRBV27 with TRBJ1-1, with D hard to call. The germline gives CDR1 MNHEY, CDR2 SMNVEV (reference sequence). The germline V and J ends were trimmed by 5 bases and 2 bases, with 12 bases remaining between them. This CDR3 has 14 residues. The CDR3 DNA sequence: TGTGCCAGCAGTCCTTTAGTTCCCAACACTGAAGCTTTCTTT. Protein: CASSPLVPNTEAFF.

The chain combines TRBV19 with TRBJ2-7; 8 bases fit TRBD2. Trimming cost V 4 bases and J 3 bases; bases outside gene matches: 11. CDR1 and CDR2 (germline): LNHDA, SQIVND (reference sequence). The CDR3 runs 16 residues. DNA of the CDR3: TGTGCCAGTAGTAACAGTTCAAGCGGGAGTGACTACGAGCAGTACTTC. Protein: CASSNSSSGSDYEQYF.

Note on this clonotype: The junction departs from germline at one end; a sequencing error may be responsible. The chain has TRBV12-3 or TRBV12-4 and TRBJ2-5; D perhaps matches TRBD2 (5 bases). The CDR3 covers 17 residues. CDR3 region: CASSFPGETGSYNEQYF. In DNA form, the CDR3 reads TGTGCCAGTAGTTTTCCCGGGGAGACGGGCTCCTACAATGAGCAGTACTTC.

At least ten counts were recorded for this clonotype. J is TRBJ2-7 and V is TRBV6-5; no definite D call. The V and J ends lost 4 bases and 6 bases respectively, with 10 bases between them. This CDR3 region has 12 residues. Germline V CDR1 and CDR2: MNHEY, SVGAGI. CDR3 residues: CASSWTSGEQYF. The CDR3 DNA sequence: TGTGCCAGCAGTTGGACCTCGGGCGAGCAGTACTTC.

The sample holds many counts of this clonotype. J is TRBJ1-5 and V is TRBV2; D is possibly TRBD1 (5 bases). The V end was cut by 4 bases, the J end by 5 bases, with 18 bases between. Looked up from germline, CDR1 is SNHLY and CDR2 is FYNNEI. The CDR3 is made up of 16 amino acids. CDR3 DNA sequence: TGTGCCAGCAGTGGGTGGGCAGGGCGGAAGGATCAGCCCCAGCATTTT. Translating it yields CASSGWAGRKDQPQHF.

This clonotype was counted a few times. This chain joins TRBV19 and TRBJ1-2; D ambiguous. V lost 0 bases and J lost 4, with 18 bases in between. Germline V gene data show CDR1 as LNHDA and CDR2 as SQIVND (reference sequence). The CDR3 covers 17 residues. DNA for the CDR3: TGTGCCAGTAGTATAGATGGCTTGGGCAGCATCCTCTATGGCTACACCTTC. Translated: CASSIDGLGSILYGYTF.

The chain is built from TRBV9 and TRBJ1-2; D is uncertain. This CDR3 has 13 amino acids. The V and J ends lost 3 bases and 5 bases respectively, with 11 bases between them. Looked up from germline, CDR1 is SGDLS and CDR2 is YYNGEE. The CDR3 region has the DNA TGTGCCAGCAGCGCCCAACTTTTTTATGGCTACACCTTC. Amino acids: CASSAQLFYGYTF.

This clonotype was recorded at least ten times. The CDR3 DNA follows: TGTGCCTGGAGTTTGGGAGGTGGCCTTCCTGAGCAGTTCTTC. The encoded protein is CAWSLGGGLPEQFF. The V call is TRBV30, the J call TRBJ2-1; tentatively, D is TRBD2 (6 bases). Trimming pared 2 bases from V and 9 bases from J, leaving 17 bases between. This CDR3 contains 14 residues. Germline V lookup: CDR1 GTSNPN, CDR2 SVGIG (reference sequence). Combining the CDR3 with reference TRBV30 and TRBJ2-1 gives the whole variable domain SQTIHQWPATLVQPVGSPLSLECTVEGTSNPNLYWYRQAAGRGLQLLFYSVGIGQISSEVPQNLSASRPQDRQFILSSKKLLLSDSGFYLCAWSLGGGLPEQFFGPGTRLTVL.

In this sample, this clonotype turned up many times. The chain uses TRBV12-3 or TRBV12-4 and TRBJ2-3, with 14 bases fitting TRBD2. The ends lost 10 bases at V and 5 bases at J; junction bases unmatched: 5. CDR3 size: 14 residues. The CDR3, as DNA: TGTGCCACCCAGACTAGCGGGAGGGTAGATACGCAGTATTTT. It translates to CATQTSGRVDTQYF.

This clonotype has only a few counts. The chain employs TRBV10-3 and TRBJ1-6, with D perhaps TRBD1 (6 bases). Germline values: CDR1 ENHRY, CDR2 SYGVKD. V lost 5 bases, J lost 7 bases, and 12 bases lay in between. This CDR3 has 14 residues. CDR3 bases: TGTGCCATCAGTCAGGACAGAACAAATTCACCCCTCCACTTT. Amino acid sequence: CAISQDRTNSPLHF.

V usage is TRBV6-2 or TRBV6-3 and J usage is TRBJ2-1; no reliable D call. Trimming removed 0 bases at V and 2 bases at J, with 8 bases between. The CDR3 has 15 amino acids. Germline CDR1 and CDR2: MNHEY and SVGEGT. The CDR3 here is CASSYSYGAYNEQFF. CDR3 bases: TGTGCCAGCAGTTACTCCTACGGAGCCTACAATGAGCAGTTCTTC.

The chain combines TRBV14 with TRBJ2-3; possibly TRBD2 for D (6 bases). This CDR3 comprises 16 residues. Germline CDR1 is SGHDN and CDR2 is FVKESK. V was trimmed by 4 bases and J by 3 bases, leaving 17 bases between them. DNA of the CDR3: TGTGCCAGCAGCCGCACTGTGGGGGGTGCAACAGATACGCAGTATTTT. Residues: CASSRTVGGATDTQYF.

This clonotype was picked up many times. The chain uses TRBV20-1 and TRBJ1-1; a possible D gene is TRBD1 (5 bases). The germline V gene has CDR1 DFQATT and CDR2 SNEGSKA (reference sequence). CDR3 length equals 13 residues. The ends were cut back, 1 base at V and 10 bases at J, with 16 bases in the middle. The CDR3 DNA reads TGCAGTGCTAGAGCTGGGGGAGGGCAGGGAGCTTTCTTT. Translation gives CSARAGGGQGAFF.

The sample holds many counts of this clonotype. The chain recombines TRBV27 with TRBJ1-1; no definite D call. Germline CDR1 reads MNHEY; CDR2 reads SMNVEV (reference sequence). This CDR3 region has 13 residues. Trimming took off 4 bases at V and 1 base at J, with 7 bases between the two ends. In DNA, the CDR3 is TGTGCCAGCAGTTGGCGGGAGAACACTGAAGCTTTCTTT. Protein product: CASSWRENTEAFF.

This clonotype was seen repeatedly, ten times or more. V usage is TRBV7-9 and J usage is TRBJ2-1; 8 positions agree with TRBD1. This CDR3 is built from 15 residues. From germline, CDR1 is SEHNR and CDR2 FQNEAQ (reference sequence). V lost 5 bases and J lost 7; bases outside the gene matches: 10. The CDR3 loop reads CASSPGQGLWNEQFF. CDR3 nucleotides: TGTGCCAGCAGCCCTGGACAGGGCCTTTGGAATGAGCAGTTCTTC.

This clonotype was detected many times. CDR3 in DNA: TGTGCCAGCAGCCCCACCACGACAGGGGGCACTGAAGCTTTCTTT. This sequence encodes CASSPTTTGGTEAFF. The chain joins TRBV3-1 to TRBJ1-1; 9 bases align to TRBD1. The CDR3 covers 15 residues. Germline V gives CDR1 LGHDT, CDR2 YNNKEL (reference sequence). Trimming took 4 bases from V and 4 from J; bases not matched to a gene: 7.

As for this clonotype: Being one base from a much bigger clone, this may be a read error. The V and J genes are TRBV6-1 and TRBJ2-3; D is perhaps TRBD2 (6 bases). From germline, CDR1 is MNHNS and CDR2 SASEGT. The CDR3 consists of 17 residues. With 5 bases removed from V and 2 bases from J, the gap between germline ends came to 20 bases. The CDR3 DNA reads TGTGCCAGCAGTCATTCAGGCACTAGCTCAAACACAGATACGCAGTATTTT. It is translated as CASSHSGTSSNTDTQYF.

This clonotype appeared a few times. The chain carries TRBV6-2 or TRBV6-3 and TRBJ2-7, with D perhaps assigned TRBD1 or TRBD2 (5 bases each). Germline V gene sequence: CDR1 MNHEY, CDR2 SVGEGT. This CDR3 has 15 amino acids. The V end lost 3 bases, the J end lost 2 bases, and 14 bases lay between the germline ends. The CDR3 nucleotides are TGTGCCAGCAGTTATGAGGGACGGATACCCTACGAGCAGTACTTC. Protein: CASSYEGRIPYEQYF.

This clonotype has a count of ten or more. The chain joins TRBV7-9 to TRBJ2-1; a possible D gene is TRBD1 (7 bases). V lost 2 bases to trimming and J lost 3 bases, with 14 bases between them. There are 16 residues in the CDR3. CDR1 is SEHNR and CDR2 is FQNEAQ in the germline V gene (reference sequence). The CDR3 region is CASSLLGGGFYNEQFF. CDR3 bases: TGTGCCAGCAGCTTATTAGGAGGGGGCTTCTACAATGAGCAGTTCTTC.

This clonotype was counted ten times or more. The chain is built from TRBV5-1 and TRBJ1-1, with D unresolved. Trimming cost V 0 bases and J 3 bases, with 9 bases left between them. CDR3 length: 14 amino acids. The germline gives CDR1 SGHRS, CDR2 YFSETQ. CDR3 sequence: CASSLGGSYTEAFF. CDR3 nucleotide sequence: TGCGCCAGCAGCTTGGGAGGGAGCTACACTGAAGCTTTCTTT.

J is TRBJ2-2 and V is TRBV27; 7 bases map to TRBD1. The CDR3 extends over 15 amino acids. Germline CDR1 is MNHEY and CDR2 is SMNVEV (reference sequence). With V trimmed by 3 bases and J by 4 bases, 5 bases remained unmatched. In DNA, the CDR3 is TGTGCCAGCAGTTTTAAGGGGGCGCGCACCGGGGAGCTGTTTTTT. It encodes CASSFKGARTGELFF.

This clonotype was picked up many times. The rearrangement uses TRBV12-3 or TRBV12-4 and TRBJ1-2; tentatively, D is TRBD1 (5 bases). The V end was cut by 6 bases, the J end by 8 bases, with 16 bases between. The CDR3 totals 13 residues. CDR3: CASSADSATGYTF. CDR3 DNA sequence: TGTGCCAGCAGCGCAGACAGCGCCACGGGCTACACCTTC.

This clonotype appeared a few times. The chain combines TRBV20-1 with TRBJ1-2, with D possibly TRBD1 on 6 matching bases. Germline loops: CDR1 DFQATT, CDR2 SNEGSKA (reference sequence). CDR3 length: 10 amino acids. V was trimmed by 5 bases and J by 5 bases, leaving 6 bases between them. CDR3 nucleotide sequence: TGCAGTGCTGGACAGTATGGCTACACCTTC. Protein product: CSAGQYGYTF.

This clonotype was observed many times. The chain couples TRBV19 to TRBJ2-1, with TRBD2 matching 10 bases. CDR3 length: 17 residues. CDR1 and CDR2 (germline): LNHDA, SQIVND (reference sequence). V shed 3 bases and J 3 bases; nucleotides not matched to a gene: 8. CDR3 region: CASSMASSGRIYNEQFF. The DNA of the CDR3 is TGTGCCAGTAGTATGGCATCTAGCGGGAGAATCTACAATGAGCAGTTCTTC.

This clonotype has at least ten counts. The chain is built from TRBV18 and TRBJ1-1; the D gene is possibly TRBD1 (6 bases). CDR1 and CDR2 from the germline V gene are KGHSH and LQKENI. CDR3 length: 16 residues. Trimming removed 4 bases from V and 0 bases from J, with 15 bases in between. CDR3 in DNA: TGTGCCAGCTCACTATTATCCTCAGGGGTGAACACTGAAGCTTTCTTT. Residues: CASSLLSSGVNTEAFF. The variable domain in full, completed from reference TRBV18 and TRBJ1-1, reads NAGVMQNPRHLVRRRGQEARLRCSPMKGHSHVYWYRQLPEEGLKFMVYLQKENIIDESGMPKERFSAEFPKEGPSILRIQQVVRGDSAAYFCASSLLSSGVNTEAFFGQGTRLTVV.

The table lists this clonotype with many counts. The V call is TRBV11-2, the J call TRBJ1-5; D is undetermined. V lost 1 base, J lost 7 bases, and 14 bases lay in between. The CDR3 has 15 residues. Germline CDR1 reads SGHAT; CDR2 reads FQNNGV. In DNA form, the CDR3 reads TGTGCCAGCAGCTTAGGTATTTGGCCGAAACAGCCCCAGCATTTT. Protein: CASSLGIWPKQPQHF.

This clonotype was counted at least ten times. The chain carries TRBV28 and TRBJ1-5, with unresolved D. Germline values: CDR1 MDHEN, CDR2 SYDVKM. CDR3 length equals 15 residues. V was clipped by 7 bases and J by 0 bases, with 13 bases between them. CDR3 residues: CASKKQIHSNQPQHF. In DNA form, the CDR3 reads TGTGCCAGCAAGAAACAGATTCATAGCAATCAGCCCCAGCATTTT.